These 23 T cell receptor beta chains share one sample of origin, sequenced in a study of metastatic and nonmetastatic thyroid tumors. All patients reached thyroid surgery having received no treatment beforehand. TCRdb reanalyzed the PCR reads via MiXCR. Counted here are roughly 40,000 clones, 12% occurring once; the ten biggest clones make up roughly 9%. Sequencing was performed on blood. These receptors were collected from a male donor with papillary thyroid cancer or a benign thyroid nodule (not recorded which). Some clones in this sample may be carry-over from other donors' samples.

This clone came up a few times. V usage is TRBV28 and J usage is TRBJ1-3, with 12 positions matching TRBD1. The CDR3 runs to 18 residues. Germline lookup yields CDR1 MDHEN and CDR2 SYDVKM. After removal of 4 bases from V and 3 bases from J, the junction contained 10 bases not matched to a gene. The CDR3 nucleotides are TGTGCCAGCAGTTCTCCGGGGACAGGGGGCAGAGATGGAAACACCATATATTTT. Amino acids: CASSSPGTGGRDGNTIYF.

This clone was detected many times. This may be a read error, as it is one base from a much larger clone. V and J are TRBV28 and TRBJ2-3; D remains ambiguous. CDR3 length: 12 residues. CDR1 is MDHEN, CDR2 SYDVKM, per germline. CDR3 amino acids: CAGSLGTDTQYF. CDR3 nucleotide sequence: TGTGCCGGCAGTTTAGGAACAGATACGCAGTATTTT.

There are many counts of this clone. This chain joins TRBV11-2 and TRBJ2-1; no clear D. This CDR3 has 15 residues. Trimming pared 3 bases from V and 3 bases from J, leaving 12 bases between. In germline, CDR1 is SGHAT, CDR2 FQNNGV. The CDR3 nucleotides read TGTGCCAGCAGCTTTTTATCCCGACTCTACAATGAGCAGTTCTTC. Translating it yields CASSFLSRLYNEQFF. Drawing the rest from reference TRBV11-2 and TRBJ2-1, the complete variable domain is EAGVAQSPRYKIIEKRQSVAFWCNPISGHATLYWYQQILGQGPKLLIQFQNNGVVDDSQLPKDRFSAERLKGVDSTLKIQPAKLEDSAVYLCASSFLSRLYNEQFFGPGTRLTVL.

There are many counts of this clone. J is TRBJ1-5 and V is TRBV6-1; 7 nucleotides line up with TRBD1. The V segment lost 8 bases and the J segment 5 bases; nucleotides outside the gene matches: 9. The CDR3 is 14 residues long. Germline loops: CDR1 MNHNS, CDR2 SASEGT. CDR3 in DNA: TGTGCCAGCTCGAAAAGGGGGCCCCATCAGCCCCAGCATTTT. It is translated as CASSKRGPHQPQHF.

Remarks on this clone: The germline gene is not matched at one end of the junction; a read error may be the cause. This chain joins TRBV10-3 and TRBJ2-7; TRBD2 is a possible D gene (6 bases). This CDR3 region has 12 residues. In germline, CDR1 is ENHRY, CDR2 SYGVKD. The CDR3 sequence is CVIGGGIYEQYF. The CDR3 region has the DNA TGTGTCATCGGCGGCGGGATCTACGAGCAGTACTTC.

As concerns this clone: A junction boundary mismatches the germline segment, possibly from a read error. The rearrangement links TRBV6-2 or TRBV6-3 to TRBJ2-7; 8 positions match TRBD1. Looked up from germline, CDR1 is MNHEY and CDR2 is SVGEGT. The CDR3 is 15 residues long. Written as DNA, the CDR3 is TGTGACAGCAGATTAACCTGGACAGGGTCGGGCGAGCAGTACTTC. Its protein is CDSRLTWTGSGEQYF.

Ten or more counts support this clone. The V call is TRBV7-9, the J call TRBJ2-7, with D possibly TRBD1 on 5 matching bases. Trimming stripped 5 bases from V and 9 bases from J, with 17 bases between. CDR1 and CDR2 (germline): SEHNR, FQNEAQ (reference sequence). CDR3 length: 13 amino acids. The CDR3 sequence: CASSRDSATRQYF. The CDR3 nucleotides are TGTGCCAGCAGCCGCGACAGCGCGACGAGGCAGTACTTC.

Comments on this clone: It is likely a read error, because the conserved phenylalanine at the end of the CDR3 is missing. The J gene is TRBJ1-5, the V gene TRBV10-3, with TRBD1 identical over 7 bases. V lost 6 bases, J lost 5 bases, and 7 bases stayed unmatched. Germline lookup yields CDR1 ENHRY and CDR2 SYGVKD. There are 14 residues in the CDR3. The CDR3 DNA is TGTGCCATCAGGTGGACAGGTGCTGATCAGCCCCAGCATTGT. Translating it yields CAIRWTGADQPQHC.

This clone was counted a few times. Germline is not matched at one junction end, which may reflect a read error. CDR3 sequence: CASSSRFVTGAFF. CDR3 in DNA: TGTGCCAGCAGTTCCCGGTTTGTCACTGGAGCTTTCTTT. This rearrangement joins TRBV28 to TRBJ1-1; D remains ambiguous. The CDR3 is 13 amino acids. CDR1 is MDHEN and CDR2 is SYDVKM in the germline V gene.

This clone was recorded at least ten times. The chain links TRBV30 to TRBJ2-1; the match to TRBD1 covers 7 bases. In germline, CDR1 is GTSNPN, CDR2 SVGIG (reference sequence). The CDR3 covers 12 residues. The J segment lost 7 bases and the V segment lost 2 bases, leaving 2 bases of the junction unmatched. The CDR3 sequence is CAWSLQGNEQFF. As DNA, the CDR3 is TGTGCCTGGAGTCTACAGGGGAATGAGCAGTTCTTC.

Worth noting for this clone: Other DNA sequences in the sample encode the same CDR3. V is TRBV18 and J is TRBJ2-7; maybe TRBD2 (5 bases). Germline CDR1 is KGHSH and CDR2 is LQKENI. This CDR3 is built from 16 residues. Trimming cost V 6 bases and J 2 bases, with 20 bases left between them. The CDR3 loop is CASSPLLHSGPYEQYF. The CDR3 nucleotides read TGTGCCAGCTCTCCCCTTCTTCACAGCGGCCCCTACGAGCAGTACTTC.

The CDR3 DNA is TGTGCCAGCAGCTTAGAGGTTGGCGGTTCCTACGAGCAGTACTTC. This sequence encodes CASSLEVGGSYEQYF. This chain uses TRBV6-1 with TRBJ2-7; D not resolved. The V end lost 6 bases, the J end lost 1 base, and 16 bases lay between the germline ends. The CDR3 has 15 amino acids. CDR1 is MNHNS, CDR2 SASEGT, per germline.

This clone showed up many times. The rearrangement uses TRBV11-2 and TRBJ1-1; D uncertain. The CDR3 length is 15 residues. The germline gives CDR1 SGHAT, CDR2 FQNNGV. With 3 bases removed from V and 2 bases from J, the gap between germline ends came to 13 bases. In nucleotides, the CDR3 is TGTGCCAGCAGCTTGTCCCGAAATCGAAACACTGAAGCTTTCTTT. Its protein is CASSLSRNRNTEAFF.

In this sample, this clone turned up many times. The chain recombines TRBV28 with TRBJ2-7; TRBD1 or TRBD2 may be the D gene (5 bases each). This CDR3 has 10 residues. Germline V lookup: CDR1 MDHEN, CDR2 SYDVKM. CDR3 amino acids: CVVGGYEQYF. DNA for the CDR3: TGTGTAGTTGGGGGATACGAGCAGTACTTC.

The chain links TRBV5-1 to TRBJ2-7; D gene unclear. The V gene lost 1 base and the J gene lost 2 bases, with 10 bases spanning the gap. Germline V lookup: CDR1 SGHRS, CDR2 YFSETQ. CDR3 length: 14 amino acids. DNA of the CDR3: TGCGCCAGCAGCTTGCTGGGGTCAACCTACGAGCAGTACTTC. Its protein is CASSLLGSTYEQYF.

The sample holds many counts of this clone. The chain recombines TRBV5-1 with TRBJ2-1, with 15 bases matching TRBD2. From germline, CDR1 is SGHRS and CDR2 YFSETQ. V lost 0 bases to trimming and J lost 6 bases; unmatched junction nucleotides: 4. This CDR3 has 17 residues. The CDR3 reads CASSLAKGLAGGNEQFF. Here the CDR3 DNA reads TGCGCCAGCAGCTTGGCAAAGGGACTAGCGGGAGGCAATGAGCAGTTCTTC.

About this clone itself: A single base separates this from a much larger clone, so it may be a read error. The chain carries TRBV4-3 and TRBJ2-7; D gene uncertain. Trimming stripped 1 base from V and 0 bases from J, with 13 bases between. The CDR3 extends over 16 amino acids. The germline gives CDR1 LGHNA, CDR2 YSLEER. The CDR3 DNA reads TGCGCCAGCAGCCAAGGTGGGGTTTCGAGCTCCTACGAGCAGTACTTC. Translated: CASSQGGVSSSYEQYF.

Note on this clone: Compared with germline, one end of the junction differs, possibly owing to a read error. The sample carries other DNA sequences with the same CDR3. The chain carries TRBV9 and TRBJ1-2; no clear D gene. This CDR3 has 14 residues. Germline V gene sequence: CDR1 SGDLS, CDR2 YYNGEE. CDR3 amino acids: CASSPDGSSYGYTF. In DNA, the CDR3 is TGTGCAAGCAGCCCCGATGGTTCAAGCTATGGCTACACCTTC.

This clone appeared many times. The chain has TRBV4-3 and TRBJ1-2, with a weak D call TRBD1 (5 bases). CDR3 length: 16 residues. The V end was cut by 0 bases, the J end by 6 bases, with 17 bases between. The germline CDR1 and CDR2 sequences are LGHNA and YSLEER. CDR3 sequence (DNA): TGCGCCAGCAGCCAAGACCTAGGGGACCGGAACCATGGCTACACCTTC. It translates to CASSQDLGDRNHGYTF.

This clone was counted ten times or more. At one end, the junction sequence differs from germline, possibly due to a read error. For the CDR3, the DNA is TGTGCCGGCAGTTTAGGCAGGGGTAACACTGAAGCTTTCTTT. It specifies CAGSLGRGNTEAFF. The chain recombines TRBV12-3 or TRBV12-4 with TRBJ1-1; D might be TRBD1 (6 bases). CDR3 length: 14 amino acids.

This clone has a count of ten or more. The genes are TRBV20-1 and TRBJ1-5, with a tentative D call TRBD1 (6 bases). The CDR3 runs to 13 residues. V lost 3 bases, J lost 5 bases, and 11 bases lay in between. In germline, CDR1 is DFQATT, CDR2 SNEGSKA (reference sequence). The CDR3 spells CSARIQGDQPQHF. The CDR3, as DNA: TGCAGTGCTAGGATACAGGGTGATCAGCCCCAGCATTTT.

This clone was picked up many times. CDR3 region: CASSRQMGPEVEPQHF. The CDR3 coding sequence is TGTGCCAGCAGCCGTCAAATGGGGCCCGAAGTGGAGCCCCAGCATTTT. V is TRBV3-1 and J is TRBJ1-5, with D perhaps TRBD1 (5 bases). Germline-derived CDR1 and CDR2 are LGHDT and YNNKEL (reference sequence). Trimming cost V 4 bases and J 8 bases, with 21 bases left between them. The CDR3 loop spans 16 amino acids.

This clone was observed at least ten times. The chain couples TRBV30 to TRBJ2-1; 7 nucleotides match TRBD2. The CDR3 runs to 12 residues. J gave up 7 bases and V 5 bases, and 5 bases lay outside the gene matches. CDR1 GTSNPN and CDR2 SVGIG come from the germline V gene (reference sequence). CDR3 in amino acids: CAWGGSGNEQFF. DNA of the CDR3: TGTGCCTGGGGTGGTAGCGGGAATGAGCAGTTCTTC.